Below are 32 T cell receptor beta chains sequenced from a single sample in a study of regulatory T cells in long-lasting Graves disease. The authors built TCR beta libraries using iRepertoire HTBI primers and Arm-PCR of CDR3 regions. One entry per CDR3 protein, called by TCRdb with MiXCR from the multiplex PCR reads. The sample gives around 480,000 distinct CDR3 sequences, 15% to 20% of which show up once; more than 10% is in the top ten. Time point given: newly diagnosed GD, antithyroid drugs for less than 3 months. From PBMCs, RNA was extracted and then used to make the TCR library. These same records also appear under a second study, on T cells in Graves' hyperthyroidism and ophthalmopathy.

The source material was peripheral blood mononuclear cells (PBMCs), sampled at new diagnosis, from a patient treated with antithyroid drugs. The source of these receptors is a man aged 35-49 years with Graves disease.

This clonotype was detected many times. J is TRBJ1-5 and V is TRBV12-3 or TRBV12-4; tentatively, D is TRBD1 (6 bases). This CDR3 contains 16 residues. The V end was cut by 4 bases, the J end by 1 base, with 14 bases between. CDR3 protein: CASSSTLGASNQPQHF. The CDR3 DNA follows: TGTGCCAGCAGTTCCACCTTGGGGGCCAGCAATCAGCCCCAGCATTTT.

This clonotype was counted ten times or more. This chain uses TRBV5-1 with TRBJ1-1; possibly TRBD1 for D (6 bases). V lost 3 bases, J lost 5 bases, and 11 bases lay in between. From germline, CDR1 is SGHRS and CDR2 YFSETQ. The CDR3 totals 13 residues. This chain's CDR3 is CASSWGAGTEAFF. The DNA for the CDR3 is TGCGCCAGCAGCTGGGGGGCAGGGACTGAAGCTTTCTTT.

This clonotype showed up many times. At one end the junction does not follow the germline gene, possibly because of a read error. The genes are TRBV30 and TRBJ2-7, with 8 positions matching TRBD1. The germline V gene encodes CDR1 GTSNPN and CDR2 SVGIG (reference sequence). There are 11 residues in the CDR3. The CDR3: CAWSLNGQGDF. CDR3 in DNA: TGTGCCTGGAGTCTGAACGGACAGGGCGACTTC.

The CDR3 protein is CAGRTSGTEQYF. CDR3 in DNA: TGTGCCGGAAGGACTAGCGGGACTGAGCAGTACTTC. The gene calls are TRBV9 and TRBJ2-7, with 12 nucleotides matching TRBD2. The CDR3 length is 12 residues. Germline loops: CDR1 SGDLS, CDR2 YYNGEE. Trimming removed 10 bases from V and 7 bases from J; junction bases left unmatched: 6.

The table lists this clonotype with a few counts. V and J are TRBV18 and TRBJ2-6, with D possibly being TRBD1 (6 bases). From germline, CDR1 is KGHSH and CDR2 LQKENI. Trimming left V 6 bases short and J 3 bases short, with 12 bases between. This CDR3 comprises 15 residues. The chain's CDR3 is CASSSQGGGANVLTF. For the CDR3, the DNA is TGTGCCAGCTCCTCACAGGGCGGTGGGGCCAACGTCCTGACTTTC.

The J gene is TRBJ1-3, the V gene TRBV5-6; D gene unclear. In germline, CDR1 is SGHDT, CDR2 YYEEEE. The CDR3 runs 15 residues. Trimming removed 0 bases at V and 0 bases at J, with 7 bases between. The CDR3 DNA reads as TGTGCCAGCAGCTTGGGCCGGAGCTCTGGAAACACCATATATTTT. It translates to CASSLGRSSGNTIYF.

This clonotype was seen a handful of times. The J gene is TRBJ1-4, the V gene TRBV6-1, with D hard to call. CDR3 length: 15 residues. Germline-derived CDR1 and CDR2 are MNHNS and SASEGT. V was pared by 2 bases and J by 8 bases, with 15 bases between. This chain's CDR3 is CASSEMPGSGEKLFF. In DNA, the CDR3 is TGTGCCAGCAGTGAAATGCCTGGATCAGGAGAAAAACTGTTTTTT.

Comment on this clonotype: This may be a read error: a much more frequent sequence differs by one nucleotide. CDR3 in amino acids: CATSDLMENGYTF. CDR3 sequence (DNA): TGTGCCACCAGTGATTTAATGGAAAATGGCTACACCTTC. This rearrangement joins TRBV24-1 to TRBJ1-2; D is unresolved. V was shortened by 1 base and J by 6 bases, with 8 bases between the two germline ends. This CDR3 contains 13 residues. Germline V CDR1 and CDR2: KGHDR, SFDVKD.

The chain carries TRBV29-1 and TRBJ1-2; D is possibly TRBD1 (6 bases). Germline CDR1 and CDR2: SQVTM and ANQGSEA. The CDR3 totals 13 residues. The V end lost 7 bases, the J end lost 7 bases, and 19 bases lay between the germline ends. The CDR3 nucleotides are TGCAGCGCAGTCGTCTCAGGGGTGGTTGGCTACACCTTC. Translation gives CSAVVSGVVGYTF.

Many counts were recorded for this clonotype. The V call is TRBV28, the J call TRBJ2-3, with D perhaps matching TRBD1 or TRBD2 (6 bases each). Trimming removed 6 bases from V and 2 bases from J, with 12 bases in between. This CDR3 region has 14 residues. Germline V lookup: CDR1 MDHEN, CDR2 SYDVKM. The CDR3 is CASRAPGATDTQYF. The CDR3 region has the DNA TGTGCCAGCAGAGCCCCGGGGGCCACAGATACGCAGTATTTT. Complete variable domain (other parts from reference TRBV28 and TRBJ2-3): DVKVTQSSRYLVKRTGEKVFLECVQDMDHENMFWYRQDPGLGLRLIYFSYDVKMKEKGDIPEGYSVSREKKERFSLILESASTNQTSMYLCASRAPGATDTQYFGPGTRLTVL.

This clonotype was observed many times. The chain joins TRBV6-1 to TRBJ2-1, with 10 positions matching TRBD2. J was trimmed by 5 bases and V by 6 bases; bases with no gene match: 7. Germline V gene data show CDR1 as MNHNS and CDR2 as SASEGT. The CDR3 length is 15 residues. The CDR3 here is CASRVWTSGNNEQFF. The CDR3 nucleotides read TGTGCCAGCAGGGTCTGGACTAGCGGCAACAATGAGCAGTTCTTC.

There are many counts of this clonotype. The V and J genes are TRBV29-1 and TRBJ1-1; D is perhaps TRBD1 (6 bases). CDR1 and CDR2 (germline): SQVTM, ANQGSEA. This CDR3 spans 14 amino acids. The V end was cut by 6 bases, the J end by 1 base, with 15 bases between. The CDR3 DNA follows: TGCAGCGTGGACCACAGGGTTAAGAACACTGAAGCTTTCTTT. Protein: CSVDHRVKNTEAFF.

The rearrangement uses TRBV14 and TRBJ2-1, with D unresolved. Germline values: CDR1 SGHDN, CDR2 FVKESK. Trimming took 3 bases from V and 5 from J, leaving 11 bases between them. The CDR3 runs 14 residues. DNA for the CDR3: TGTGCCAGCAGCCACCACCTATTAAACAATGAGCAGTTCTTC. Translated: CASSHHLLNNEQFF.

This chain joins TRBV5-6 and TRBJ2-1; D is perhaps TRBD2 (6 bases). The V and J ends lost 5 bases and 4 bases respectively, with 13 bases between them. CDR3 length: 14 amino acids. Germline loops: CDR1 SGHDT, CDR2 YYEEEE. CDR3 loop: CASRGLLVYNEQFF. CDR3 in DNA: TGTGCCAGCAGGGGACTCCTAGTTTACAATGAGCAGTTCTTC.

This clonotype appeared a few times. The chain links TRBV20-1 to TRBJ2-7; perhaps TRBD2 as D (5 bases). V lost 0 bases and J 0 bases, leaving 15 bases between the germline ends. Germline V gene data show CDR1 as DFQATT and CDR2 as SNEGSKA (reference sequence). CDR3 length: 16 amino acids. The CDR3 DNA reads as TGCAGTGCTAGAGATGACGGGATGCAAAGCTCCTACGAGCAGTACTTC. Its translation is CSARDDGMQSSYEQYF.

This chain connects TRBV28 to TRBJ2-2; D may correspond to TRBD1 or TRBD2 (5 bases each). CDR1 MDHEN and CDR2 SYDVKM come from the germline V gene. The CDR3 loop spans 14 amino acids. Trimming shortened V by 10 bases and J by 0 bases, and 12 bases separated the two germline ends. The CDR3 sequence is CATRRGANTGELFF. The DNA for the CDR3 is TGTGCCACCAGACGGGGCGCGAACACCGGGGAGCTGTTTTTT.

A few counts support this clonotype. The chain has TRBV12-3 or TRBV12-4 and TRBJ2-5, with D maybe TRBD1 (5 bases). The CDR3 totals 13 residues. V gave up 6 bases and J gave up 3 bases, with 11 bases separating them. CDR3 region: CASRPTGKETQYF. The CDR3 coding sequence is TGTGCCAGCAGACCAACAGGAAAAGAGACCCAGTACTTC.

This clonotype was seen a handful of times. The chain uses TRBV10-1 and TRBJ1-1; D possibly corresponds to TRBD1 (5 bases). The CDR3 has 13 residues. With 3 bases removed from V and 2 bases from J, the gap between germline ends came to 7 bases. Germline CDR1 WNHNN, CDR2 SYGVQD (reference sequence). The CDR3 coding sequence is TGCGCCAGCAGTGACCAGGGTAACACTGAAGCTTTCTTT. This translates into CASSDQGNTEAFF.

The rearrangement uses TRBV12-5 and TRBJ1-1, with a weak D call TRBD1 (5 bases). This CDR3 region has 18 residues. CDR1 and CDR2 (germline): LGHNT, FRNRAP. V was pared by 2 bases and J by 4 bases, with 23 bases between. The CDR3 sequence is CASGLFRDSRQMGTEAFF. The CDR3 DNA reads as TGTGCTAGTGGTTTGTTCCGGGACTCGCGGCAGATGGGCACTGAAGCTTTCTTT.

A few counts support this clonotype. The chain has TRBV7-3 and TRBJ1-1; D perhaps matches TRBD1 (5 bases). Trimming pared 5 bases from V and 4 bases from J, leaving 17 bases between. The length of the CDR3 is 15 residues. Per the germline V gene, CDR1 is SGHTA and CDR2 is FQGTGA. CDR3 loop: CASSPHRGRGTEAFF. CDR3 nucleotide sequence: TGTGCCAGCAGCCCCCATCGAGGAAGGGGCACTGAAGCTTTCTTT.

This clonotype was seen ten or more times. This sequence joins TRBV2 and TRBJ2-1, with D tentatively TRBD2 (5 bases). The V and J ends lost 6 bases and 0 bases respectively, with 12 bases between them. CDR1 is SNHLY and CDR2 is FYNNEI in the germline V gene. The CDR3 totals 15 residues. The DNA for the CDR3 is TGTGCCAGCAGCATTGAGGGAACCTCCTACAATGAGCAGTTCTTC. Translating it yields CASSIEGTSYNEQFF. The whole variable domain, remainder taken from reference TRBV2 and TRBJ2-1, is EPEVTQTPSHQVTQMGQEVILRCVPISNHLYFYWYRQILGQKVEFLVSFYNNEISEKSEIFDDQFSVERPDGSNFTLKIRSTKLEDSAMYFCASSIEGTSYNEQFFGPGTRLTVL.

This clonotype was observed a few times. This chain links TRBV4-1 with TRBJ1-2; the D gene is possibly TRBD1 (5 bases). Germline CDR1 and CDR2: MGHRA and YSYEKL. Trimming shortened V by 0 bases and J by 5 bases, and 13 bases separated the two germline ends. The CDR3 is made up of 15 amino acids. The CDR3 loop reads CASSQDNGAGYGYTF. CDR3 nucleotides: TGCGCCAGCAGCCAAGATAATGGGGCGGGATATGGCTACACCTTC.

V gene TRBV29-1 combines with J gene TRBJ2-1; no clear D. V was shortened by 3 bases and J by 7 bases, with 7 bases between the two germline ends. Germline CDR1 reads SQVTM; CDR2 reads ANQGSEA. The CDR3 runs to 11 residues. The CDR3 DNA reads TGCAGCGTTGATGTTGCGAATGAGCAGTTCTTC. Its protein is CSVDVANEQFF.

This chain links TRBV5-1 with TRBJ1-1; 12 bases are a match to TRBD1. The CDR3 length is 15 residues. Trimming cost V 0 bases and J 6 bases; bases outside gene matches: 3. Per germline, CDR1 SGHRS and CDR2 YFSETQ. CDR3 sequence: CASSLGDRGRPEAFF. CDR3 DNA sequence: TGCGCCAGCAGCTTGGGGGACAGGGGGCGGCCTGAAGCTTTCTTT.

This clonotype was recorded many times. The V call is TRBV11-3, the J call TRBJ2-1; D gene unclear. V was trimmed by 5 bases and J by 7 bases, leaving 18 bases between them. The CDR3 has 15 residues. Germline V gene data show CDR1 as SGHNT and CDR2 as YENEEA. This CDR3 reads CASSISPQVLNEQFF. The CDR3 DNA reads TGTGCCAGCAGCATAAGTCCGCAGGTACTGAATGAGCAGTTCTTC.

This clonotype came up many times. An end of the junction does not agree with germline; a read error may underlie this. The gene calls are TRBV6-5 and TRBJ2-3; no clear D. The CDR3 consists of 14 residues. Germline V gene data show CDR1 as MNHEY and CDR2 as SVGAGI. CDR3 sequence reads: CASSDSMGTDTQYF. The DNA of the CDR3 is TGTGCCAGCAGTGACTCGATGGGCACAGATACGCAGTATTTT.

This clonotype came up a few times. The chain recombines TRBV5-1 with TRBJ2-5; TRBD1 is a possible D gene (5 bases). Trimming removed 4 bases from V and 5 bases from J, with 21 bases in between. This CDR3 has 16 amino acids. CDR1 SGHRS and CDR2 YFSETQ come from the germline V gene. In DNA, the CDR3 is TGCGCCAGCAGCCGAGGTGGTAGGGGCGTAAGGGAGACCCAGTACTTC. Amino acid sequence: CASSRGGRGVRETQYF. Full variable domain (rest looked up from reference TRBV5-1 and TRBJ2-5): KAGVTQTPRYLIKTRGQQVTLSCSPISGHRSVSWYQQTPGQGLQFLFEYFSETQRNKGNFPGRFSGRQFSNSRSEMNVSTLELGDSALYLCASSRGGRGVRETQYFGPGTRLLVL.

This clonotype was detected only a few times. The chain recombines TRBV6-1 with TRBJ1-2, with D maybe TRBD1 (5 bases). The V end lost 6 bases, the J end lost 10 bases, and 21 bases lay between the germline ends. There are 14 residues in the CDR3. Germline assignment: CDR1 MNHNS and CDR2 SASEGT. CDR3 region: CASRFGRQPSFYTF. The CDR3 DNA follows: TGTGCCAGCAGATTCGGACGACAGCCGAGTTTCTACACCTTC.

This chain links TRBV7-6 with TRBJ2-7; D is undetermined. CDR1 is SGHVS, CDR2 FNYEAQ, per germline. The CDR3 is 13 residues long. V was clipped by 0 bases and J by 6 bases, with 9 bases between them. CDR3 in amino acids: CASSLARSSEQYF. The CDR3 coding sequence is TGTGCCAGCAGCTTAGCGCGCAGTTCCGAGCAGTACTTC.

With respect to this clonotype: A much larger clone is a single base away; this may be a read error. Because the CDR3 is missing its conserved closing phenylalanine or tryptophan, this is likely a read error. The chain combines TRBV20-1 with TRBJ2-1; 7 bases are shared with TRBD2. V gave up 4 bases and J gave up 0 bases; unmatched junction bases: 0. The CDR3 is 13 amino acids. Germline lookup yields CDR1 DFQATT and CDR2 SNEGSKA (reference sequence). The CDR3 here is CSAKRGSYNEQFS. Written as DNA, the CDR3 is TGCAGTGCTAAGCGGGGCTCCTACAATGAGCAGTTCTCC.

The chain has TRBV19 and TRBJ2-2; D may be TRBD1 (5 bases). CDR1 is LNHDA, CDR2 SQIVND, per germline (reference sequence). The CDR3 sequence is 18 residues long. V was shortened by 3 bases and J by 6 bases, with 23 bases between the two germline ends. For the CDR3, the DNA is TGTGCCAGTAGTATTTCGTTCCCGTTGCAGGGTTTCGCCGGGGAGCTGTTTTTT. Its translation is CASSISFPLQGFAGELFF.

Remarks on this clonotype: A far larger clone is a single base away, which makes a read error likely. V is TRBV28 and J is TRBJ2-7; 9 nucleotides align to TRBD2. Trimming took 6 bases from V and 3 from J; bases not matched to a gene: 15. Germline assignment: CDR1 MDHEN and CDR2 SYDVKM. The CDR3 runs to 17 residues. The CDR3 sequence: CASSSGGTSRVNYEQYF. The CDR3 DNA is TGTGCCAGCAGCTCGGGGGGGACTAGCCGAGTGAACTACGAGCAGTACTTC.